This entry lists 27 T cell receptor beta chains sequenced from one sample in a study of T-cell memory formation after mild COVID-19. TCRdb called the 5' RACE reads again in MiXCR, with one record for every CDR3 protein. Of some 57,000 distinct CDR3 sequences listed, 12% are singletons. The sample consisted of PBMCs or a T cell subset sorted from them (not recorded which). The receptor source for this set is a man younger than 30 who had mild COVID-19 (a few samples of this study predate the infection). Cell type and time point are not known.

This clonotype ranks as medium-sized. This sequence joins TRBV20-1 and TRBJ2-3, with 9 bases identical to TRBD1. Germline V gene sequence: CDR1 DFQATT, CDR2 SNEGSKA (reference sequence). The CDR3 sequence is 13 residues long. V was pared by 1 base and J by 4 bases, with 0 bases of the junction left unmatched. CDR3 coding DNA: TGCAGTGCTAGAGGGGACAGGGCAGATACGCAGTATTTT. This sequence encodes CSARGDRADTQYF.

The V and J genes are TRBV6-1 and TRBJ2-7; D perhaps matches TRBD1 (6 bases). This CDR3 has 14 residues. The germline V gene has CDR1 MNHNS and CDR2 SASEGT. V lost 4 bases and J 3 bases, leaving 13 bases between the germline ends. DNA for the CDR3: TGTGCCAGCAGTGCCCGGGACACCCACTACGAGCAGTACGTC. This encodes CASSARDTHYEQYV.

This clonotype has at least ten counts. V is TRBV4-3 and J is TRBJ2-7; the D gene is possibly TRBD2 (6 bases). The CDR3 length is 14 residues. V shed 1 base and J shed 0 bases, with 7 bases lying between them. The V gene's germline CDR1 is LGHNA and CDR2 YSLEER. DNA of the CDR3: TGCGCCAGCAGCCAAGCCGGGGGCTCCTACGAGCAGTACTTC. Amino acid sequence: CASSQAGGSYEQYF.

This clonotype was seen many times. The chain couples TRBV5-1 to TRBJ2-4; tentatively, D is TRBD1 or TRBD2 (5 bases each). Trimming cost V 4 bases and J 7 bases, with 18 bases left between them. Per the germline V gene, CDR1 is SGHRS and CDR2 is YFSETQ. The CDR3 sequence is 15 residues long. The CDR3 DNA reads as TGCGCCAGCAGCCACAACGCCGGGACCGCTAACATTCAGTACTTC. As protein: CASSHNAGTANIQYF.

Ten or more counts support this clonotype. This rearrangement joins TRBV5-1 to TRBJ2-4; unclear D gene. Germline CDR1 SGHRS, CDR2 YFSETQ. V gave up 0 bases and J gave up 4 bases, with 20 bases separating them. The CDR3 covers 18 residues. The CDR3 loop reads CASSLASFQPSFKNIQYF. For the CDR3, the DNA is TGCGCCAGCAGCTTGGCATCCTTCCAACCCTCCTTTAAAAACATTCAGTACTTC.

This clonotype turned up a few times. The chain joins TRBV5-1 to TRBJ1-2, with TRBD1 matching over 7 bases. CDR1 and CDR2 (germline): SGHRS, YFSETQ. The ends lost 4 bases at V and 2 bases at J; junction bases unmatched: 2. The CDR3 covers 13 residues. The CDR3, as DNA: TGCGCCAGCAGCACGGGACAGAACTATGGCTACACCTTC. This sequence encodes CASSTGQNYGYTF.

J is TRBJ2-5 and V is TRBV4-3; 10 nucleotides line up with TRBD1. The CDR3 runs 17 residues. Germline values: CDR1 LGHNA, CDR2 YSLEER. The J segment lost 3 bases and the V segment lost 0 bases, leaving 7 bases of the junction unmatched. DNA of the CDR3: TGCGCCAGCAGCCAAGAGCCTCCGGGACAGGGGAAAGAGACCCAGTACTTC. Protein sequence: CASSQEPPGQGKETQYF.

The chain combines TRBV6-6 with TRBJ1-3; no reliable D call. This CDR3 has 12 residues. The germline V and J ends were trimmed by 5 bases and 0 bases, with 2 bases remaining between them. The germline gives CDR1 MNHNY, CDR2 SVGAGI (reference sequence). The CDR3 sequence is CASSASGNTIYF. DNA for the CDR3: TGTGCCAGCAGTGCCTCTGGAAACACCATATATTTT.

V usage is TRBV9 and J usage is TRBJ2-3; D may be TRBD2 (5 bases). CDR3 length: 17 amino acids. Germline CDR1 SGDLS, CDR2 YYNGEE. The V end lost 3 bases, the J end lost 0 bases, and 17 bases lay between the germline ends. The CDR3 loop reads CASSDPLAGESTDTQYF. CDR3 DNA: TGTGCCAGCAGCGACCCTCTAGCCGGGGAAAGCACAGATACGCAGTATTTT.

This clonotype was observed at least ten times. The V and J genes are TRBV7-2 and TRBJ2-5; D not resolved. The V gene lost 3 bases and the J gene lost 5 bases, with 10 bases spanning the gap. The CDR3 covers 13 residues. Germline CDR1 reads SGHTA; CDR2 reads FQGNSA. Written as DNA, the CDR3 is TGTGCCAGCAGCTTCTCTGGTCCGGAGACCCAGTACTTC. The encoded protein is CASSFSGPETQYF.

This chain uses TRBV2 with TRBJ1-5; TRBD1 matches 7 bases. With 0 bases clipped from V and 5 bases from J, the junction kept 1 base outside the gene matches. This CDR3 spans 14 amino acids. CDR1 and CDR2 (germline): SNHLY, FYNNEI. DNA of the CDR3: TGTGCCAGCAGTGAAGCAGGGGGCTATCAGCCCCAGCATTTT. It is translated as CASSEAGGYQPQHF.

This clonotype was found a few times. The chain is built from TRBV5-1 and TRBJ2-3, with D perhaps matching TRBD2 (5 bases). CDR1 and CDR2 (germline): SGHRS, YFSETQ. With 1 base removed from V and 0 bases from J, the gap between germline ends came to 9 bases. The CDR3 length is 15 residues. DNA for the CDR3: TGCGCCAGCAGCTTGTACGGGGTTAGCACAGATACGCAGTATTTT. As protein: CASSLYGVSTDTQYF.

This clonotype was counted a few times. The chain joins TRBV7-9 to TRBJ1-1, with D maybe TRBD1 (5 bases). Germline CDR1 SEHNR, CDR2 FQNEAQ (reference sequence). Trimming shortened V by 5 bases and J by 1 base, and 8 bases separated the two germline ends. CDR3 size: 13 residues. The CDR3 here is CASSTGGNTEAFF. The CDR3 DNA sequence: TGTGCCAGCAGCACGGGGGGGAACACTGAAGCTTTCTTT.

The chain recombines TRBV7-2 with TRBJ2-3; 8 bases map to TRBD2. V lost 5 bases and J lost 3; bases outside the gene matches: 10. Germline CDR1 reads SGHTA; CDR2 reads FQGNSA. The CDR3 sequence is 16 residues long. CDR3 sequence reads: CASSPRVQRGTDTQYF. The CDR3 nucleotides are TGTGCCAGCAGCCCCCGAGTCCAGCGGGGGACAGATACGCAGTATTTT.

The rearrangement joins TRBV19 to TRBJ1-1, with D hard to call. Germline assignment: CDR1 LNHDA and CDR2 SQIVND (reference sequence). This CDR3 is built from 14 residues. V was trimmed by 5 bases and J by 4 bases, leaving 14 bases between them. The CDR3 DNA reads TGTGCCAGTAGTTTTGGCGGACCGGGCACTGAAGCTTTCTTT. This translates into CASSFGGPGTEAFF.

The chain employs TRBV6-1 and TRBJ2-3; 10 nucleotides line up with TRBD2. Germline trimming cut 6 bases from V and 0 bases from J; bases unmatched to any gene: 3. The V gene's germline CDR1 is MNHNS and CDR2 SASEGT. The CDR3 loop spans 15 amino acids. This CDR3 reads CASSQLAGSTDTQYF. CDR3 nucleotides: TGTGCCAGCAGCCAACTAGCGGGGAGCACAGATACGCAGTATTTT.

The rearrangement links TRBV27 to TRBJ1-5, with a tentative D call TRBD1 (5 bases). CDR1 MNHEY and CDR2 SMNVEV come from the germline V gene (reference sequence). V was trimmed by 0 bases and J by 4 bases, leaving 13 bases between them. The length of the CDR3 is 16 residues. In DNA, the CDR3 is TGTGCCAGCAGTTTATCGGTCGGCAGGGCTAATCAGCCCCAGCATTTT. This translates into CASSLSVGRANQPQHF.

This clonotype was recorded a few times. V gene TRBV5-1 combines with J gene TRBJ2-7; no reliable D call. The CDR3 has 12 amino acids. Germline V gene sequence: CDR1 SGHRS, CDR2 YFSETQ. V was clipped by 4 bases and J by 3 bases, with 8 bases between them. CDR3: CASSATFYEQYF. In nucleotides, the CDR3 is TGCGCCAGCAGCGCCACATTCTACGAGCAGTACTTC.

This clonotype occurred many times. This chain uses TRBV6-2 or TRBV6-3 with TRBJ2-3, with D unclear. The CDR3 has 15 amino acids. V was cut by 0 bases and J by 0 bases, with 7 bases left in between. Per germline, CDR1 MNHEY and CDR2 SVGEGT. CDR3 amino acids: CASSYSVASTDTQYF. CDR3 DNA: TGTGCCAGCAGTTACTCCGTCGCTAGCACAGATACGCAGTATTTT.

This chain connects TRBV5-1 to TRBJ1-5, with D unresolved. The germline gives CDR1 SGHRS, CDR2 YFSETQ. Deletions cut 2 bases from V and 6 bases from J, with 12 bases between. The CDR3 extends over 14 amino acids. As DNA, the CDR3 is TGCGCCAGCAGCTTTAACGGGGAGGGTCAGCCCCAGCATTTT. Its translation is CASSFNGEGQPQHF. Full variable domain (outside the CDR3, taken from reference TRBV5-1 and TRBJ1-5): KAGVTQTPRYLIKTRGQQVTLSCSPISGHRSVSWYQQTPGQGLQFLFEYFSETQRNKGNFPGRFSGRQFSNSRSEMNVSTLELGDSALYLCASSFNGEGQPQHFGDGTRLSIL.

This chain links TRBV7-9 with TRBJ1-2; 9 positions match TRBD1. After removal of 2 bases from V and 6 bases from J, the junction contained 1 base not matched to a gene. Per the germline V gene, CDR1 is SEHNR and CDR2 is FQNEAQ (reference sequence). The CDR3 is 13 amino acids. The DNA of the CDR3 is TGTGCCAGCAGCTTAACAGGGGGCGATGGCTACACCTTC. Its translation: CASSLTGGDGYTF.

The chain links TRBV15 to TRBJ2-5; 8 bases agree with TRBD1. The germline V gene encodes CDR1 LNHNV and CDR2 YYDKDF (reference sequence). The CDR3 length is 14 residues. With V trimmed by 8 bases and J by 7 bases, 12 bases remained unmatched. The CDR3 region has the DNA TGTGCCACCCTAAACCCGACAGGGACAGGGACCCAGTACTTC. Its protein is CATLNPTGTGTQYF.

This clonotype was observed a handful of times. The genes are TRBV20-1 and TRBJ1-5; 7 positions match TRBD1. The CDR3 loop spans 15 amino acids. J was trimmed by 4 bases and V by 2 bases; bases with no gene match: 8. Germline CDR1 DFQATT, CDR2 SNEGSKA (reference sequence). CDR3: CSARIPSRGNQPQHF. In DNA, the CDR3 is TGCAGTGCTAGAATTCCGTCCAGGGGGAATCAGCCCCAGCATTTT.

This clonotype was observed a few times. The CDR3: CASSLQVTNTEAFF. The CDR3 DNA reads as TGCGCCAGCAGCTTGCAGGTAACGAACACTGAAGCTTTCTTT. The rearrangement links TRBV5-1 to TRBJ1-1; D not certain. The CDR3 spans 14 residues. Between the trimmed V and J ends, which lost 1 base and 1 base, there was a span of 8 bases. CDR1 is SGHRS, CDR2 YFSETQ, per germline.

This clonotype was detected only a few times. The V call is TRBV7-9, the J call TRBJ1-2; 9 nucleotides align to TRBD1. Trimming removed 3 bases from V and 6 bases from J; junction bases left unmatched: 5. There are 14 residues in the CDR3. Per the germline V gene, CDR1 is SEHNR and CDR2 is FQNEAQ (reference sequence). The CDR3 spells CASSLRGQGDGYTF. The CDR3 DNA sequence: TGTGCCAGCAGCTTGAGGGGACAGGGAGATGGCTACACCTTC.

DNA of the CDR3: TGTGCCAGCAGCTTAGTAGACTTTTCCTACGAGCAGTACTTC. Its translation: CASSLVDFSYEQYF. The V gene is TRBV13, the J gene TRBJ2-7; no clear D gene. This CDR3 is built from 14 residues. CDR1 is PRHDT, CDR2 FYEKMQ, per germline (reference sequence). The ends were cut back, 1 base at V and 1 base at J, with 8 bases in the middle.

This clonotype was counted many times. The gene calls are TRBV11-2 and TRBJ2-3; 7 bases are a match to TRBD1. Germline CDR1 reads SGHAT; CDR2 reads FQNNGV. Trimming removed 4 bases from V and 5 bases from J; junction bases left unmatched: 12. This CDR3 region has 16 residues. This CDR3 is CASSSLRVGGGDTQYF. The DNA of the CDR3 is TGTGCCAGCAGCTCGCTGAGGGTAGGGGGCGGAGATACGCAGTATTTT.